The clone carrying this T cell receptor (beta chain) appeared a few times. Original data processing: Amplification of reference gene primers was used by the study to estimate nucleated cell counts. TCRdb's copy holds only in-frame clones and misses some; the assay was immunoSEQ multiplex PCR. Clone size and V and J calls were adopted from that table, with D and trimming inferred from the DNA. This sample has 300,000 to 400,000 clones; around four fifths occur once, and the top ten carry 2.5% to 3.5%. The germline V gene encodes CDR1 SGDLS and CDR2 YYNGEE. V was pared by 3 bases and J by 0 bases, with 10 bases between. The CDR3 extends over 14 amino acids. The data belong to a study of blood T cell repertoires in COVID-19. As for the study in general: Acute and convalescent COVID-19 specimens originated in the United States, Italy and Spain. In each case, the material was cDNA or gDNA derived from T cells, B-cell-depleted T cells, or PBMCs.

This sequence joins TRBV9 and TRBJ2-7, with D perhaps TRBD1 (5 bases). The sequencing input was peripheral blood. This sequence was found in a young man with active or convalescent COVID-19. The CDR3 DNA follows: TGTGCCAGCAGCGCGCACAGGAGCTCCTACGAGCAGTACTTC. It yields the protein CASSAHRSSYEQYF.